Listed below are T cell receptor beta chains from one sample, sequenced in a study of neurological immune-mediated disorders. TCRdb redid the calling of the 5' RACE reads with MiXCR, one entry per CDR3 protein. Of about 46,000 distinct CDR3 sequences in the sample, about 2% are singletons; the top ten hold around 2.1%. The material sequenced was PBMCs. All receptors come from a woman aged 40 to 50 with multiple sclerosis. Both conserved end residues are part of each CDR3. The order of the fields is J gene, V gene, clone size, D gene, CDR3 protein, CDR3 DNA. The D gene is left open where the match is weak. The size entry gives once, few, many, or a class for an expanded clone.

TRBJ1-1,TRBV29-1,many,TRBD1,CSAHYGTGGTEAFF,TGCAGCGCACACTACGGGACAGGGGGCACTGAAGCTTTCTTT
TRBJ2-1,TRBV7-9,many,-,CASSLRSDPYNEQFF,TGTGCCAGCAGCTTAAGGTCGGACCCCTACAATGAGCAGTTCTTC
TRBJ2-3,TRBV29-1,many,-,CSVVEEGQYF,TGCAGCGTTGTGGAGGAGGGGCAGTATTTT
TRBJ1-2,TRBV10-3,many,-,CAISPLGNYGYTF,TGTGCCATCAGCCCCCTGGGGAACTATGGCTACACCTTC
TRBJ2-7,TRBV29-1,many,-,CSAGQLYEQYF,TGCAGTGCTGGACAGCTCTACGAGCAGTACTTC
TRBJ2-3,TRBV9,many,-,CASSVDPPDTQYF,TGTGCCAGCAGCGTAGACCCCCCTGATACGCAGTATTTT
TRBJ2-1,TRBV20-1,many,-,CSASETGPLGEQFF,TGCAGTGCTAGCGAAACCGGGCCTCTGGGTGAGCAGTTCTTC
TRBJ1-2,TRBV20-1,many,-,CSAATPDDYGYTF,TGCAGTGCCGCGACTCCAGACGATTATGGCTACACCTTC
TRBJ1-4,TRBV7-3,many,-,CASRFNRTTNEKLFF,TGTGCCAGCAGATTCAACAGGACAACTAATGAAAAACTGTTTTTT
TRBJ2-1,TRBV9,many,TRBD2,CASSVGRGSGGEQFF,TGTGCCAGCAGCGTAGGCCGAGGTAGCGGGGGTGAGCAGTTCTTC
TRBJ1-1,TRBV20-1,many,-,CSAREILNTEAFF,TGCAGTGCTAGAGAGATATTGAACACTGAAGCTTTCTTT
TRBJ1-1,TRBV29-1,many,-,CSAFGQSSNTEAFF,TGCAGCGCCTTCGGACAGTCTTCGAACACTGAAGCTTTCTTT